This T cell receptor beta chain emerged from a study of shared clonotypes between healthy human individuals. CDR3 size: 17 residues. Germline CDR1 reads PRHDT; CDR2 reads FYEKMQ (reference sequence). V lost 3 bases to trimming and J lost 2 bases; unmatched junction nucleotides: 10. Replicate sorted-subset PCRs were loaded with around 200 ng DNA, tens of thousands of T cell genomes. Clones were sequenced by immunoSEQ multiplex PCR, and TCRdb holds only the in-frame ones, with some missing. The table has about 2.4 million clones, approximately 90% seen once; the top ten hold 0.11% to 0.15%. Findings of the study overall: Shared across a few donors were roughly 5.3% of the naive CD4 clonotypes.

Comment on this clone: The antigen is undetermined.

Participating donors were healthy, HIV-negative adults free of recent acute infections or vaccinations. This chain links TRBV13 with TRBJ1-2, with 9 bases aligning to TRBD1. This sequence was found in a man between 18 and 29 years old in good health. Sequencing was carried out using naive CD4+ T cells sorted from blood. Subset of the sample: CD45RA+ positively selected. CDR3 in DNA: TGTGCCAGCAGCTTTCGAACTCAAGGACAGGGGAACTATGGCTACACCTTC. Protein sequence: CASSFRTQGQGNYGYTF. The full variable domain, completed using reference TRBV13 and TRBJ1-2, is AAGVIQSPRHLIKEKRETATLKCYPIPRHDTVYWYQQGPGQDPQFLISFYEKMQSDKGSIPDRFSAQQFSDYHSELNMSSLELGDSALYFCASSFRTQGQGNYGYTFGSGTRLTVV.